A selection of T cell receptor beta chains follows, all from one sample in a study of blood T cell repertoires in COVID-19. TCRdb's copy holds only in-frame clones and misses some; the assay was immunoSEQ multiplex PCR. The sample has nearly 250,000 clones, 85% to 90% seen once; the top ten hold roughly 0.95%. Material for sequencing was PBMCs or T cells enriched from blood (not recorded which). These receptors were taken from a man aged 45-65 years who had been exposed to COVID-19. Both conserved end residues are part of each CDR3. The D gene is left open where the match is weak. Some rows have no size entry. The others give once, few or many, or a class for an expanded clone.

j_call cdr3_length d_call v_call clone_size cdr3_aa cdr3_nt
TRBJ2-2 14 . TRBV24-1 once CATSDAMNTGELFF TGTGCCACCAGTGACGCTATGAACACCGGGGAGCTGTTTTTT
TRBJ2-2 15 TRBD2 TRBV7-3 . CASSLLGLASGELFF TGTGCCAGCAGCCTCCTAGGACTAGCCTCCGGGGAGCTGTTTTTT
TRBJ1-4 15 . TRBV18 . CASSPPSEANEKLFF TGTGCCAGCTCACCACCGTCGGAGGCTAATGAAAAACTGTTTTTT
TRBJ2-5 15 . TRBV5-1 . CASSLGQVLGETQYF TGCGCCAGCAGCTTGGGACAGGTCCTAGGAGAGACCCAGTACTTC
TRBJ1-2 14 . TRBV18 . CASSPRQDGYGYTF TGTGCCAGCTCACCACGACAGGATGGCTATGGCTACACCTTC
TRBJ2-6 18 . TRBV5-1 . CASSLAPSGPFGANVLTF TGCGCCAGCAGCTTGGCCCCCTCAGGGCCATTTGGGGCCAACGTCCTGACTTTC
TRBJ1-1 15 . TRBV27 . CASSTGRGVNTEAFF TGTGCCAGCAGTACGGGCAGGGGAGTAAACACTGAAGCTTTCTTT
TRBJ1-1 14 . TRBV19 . CASSIDRGKTEAFF TGTGCCAGTAGTATAGACAGGGGAAAGACTGAAGCTTTCTTT
TRBJ2-2 17 . TRBV6-2/TRBV6-3 . CASIPGLGRGNTGELFF TGTGCCAGCATCCCAGGGCTAGGGCGGGGGAACACCGGGGAGCTGTTTTTT
TRBJ1-6 16 . TRBV9 few CASSPQTGLLSSPLHF TGTGCCAGCAGCCCACAGACGGGACTACTGAGTTCACCCCTCCACTTT
TRBJ1-2 13 . TRBV5-6 . CASSSNRLYGYTF TGTGCCAGCAGCTCCAACAGGCTCTATGGCTACACCTTC
TRBJ2-2 18 TRBD2 TRBV7-9 . CASSQHTLAGGPPGELFF TGTGCCAGCAGCCAACACACACTAGCGGGGGGGCCCCCCGGGGAGCTGTTTTTT
TRBJ1-2 17 . TRBV19 . CASSIDRATGFFYGYTF TGTGCCAGTAGTATAGATCGGGCGACAGGATTTTTCTATGGCTACACCTTC
TRBJ1-1 14 . TRBV18 . CASSPTRGDTEAFF TGTGCCAGCTCTCCTACCAGGGGAGACACTGAAGCTTTCTTT
TRBJ2-3 16 TRBD2 TRBV3-1/TRBV3-2 . CASSQRAGTSTDTQYF TGTGCCAGCAGCCAAAGAGCGGGGACTAGCACAGATACGCAGTATTTT
TRBJ2-2 15 TRBD2 TRBV10-3 . CAVAAAGAITGELFF TGTGCCGTGGCGGCGGCGGGAGCCATCACCGGGGAGCTGTTTTTT
TRBJ2-2 15 TRBD1 TRBV18 . CASSPRTGNTGELFF TGTGCCAGCTCACCACGGACAGGGAACACCGGGGAGCTGTTTTTT
TRBJ1-6 16 . TRBV7-9 . CASSFYRDMNNSPLHF TGTGCCAGCAGCTTCTACAGGGATATGAATAATTCACCCCTCCACTTT
TRBJ1-1 13 . TRBV12-3/TRBV12-4 . CASSLRSNTEAFF TGTGCCAGCAGTCTACGGTCGAACACTGAAGCTTTCTTT
TRBJ1-1 16 . TRBV4-1 . CASSQAGVRPNTEAFF TGCGCCAGCAGCCAAGCCGGCGTCAGGCCGAACACTGAAGCTTTCTTT
TRBJ1-2 13 . TRBV6-5 . CASSRQDPWGYTF TGTGCCAGCAGCCGACAGGACCCCTGGGGCTACACCTTC
TRBJ1-2 15 TRBD1 TRBV7-9 . CASSLRQGASYGYTF TGTGCCAGCAGCTTACGACAGGGGGCTAGCTATGGCTACACCTTC
TRBJ1-2 14 TRBD1 TRBV5-6 . CASSPGQGTYGYTF TGTGCCAGCAGTCCGGGACAGGGGACCTATGGCTACACCTTC
TRBJ2-1 15 TRBD2 TRBV28 . CASSLGGSSYNEQFF TGTGCCAGCAGTTTGGGGGGGAGCTCCTACAATGAGCAGTTCTTC
TRBJ2-1 16 . TRBV7-6 . CASSLAAIREYNEQFF TGTGCCAGCAGCTTAGCCGCGATCCGGGAATACAATGAGCAGTTCTTC
TRBJ2-4 17 TRBD2 TRBV5-1 . CASSDPGLAGGLNIQYF TGCGCCAGCAGCGACCCGGGACTAGCGGGGGGGTTGAACATTCAGTACTTC
TRBJ1-2 15 . TRBV5-6 . CASSSSVGGDYGYTF TGTGCCAGCAGCTCGTCCGTGGGGGGTGATTATGGCTACACCTTC
TRBJ1-3 16 TRBD1 TRBV5-1 . CASRDHRGYAGNTIYF TGCGCCAGCAGGGACCACAGGGGTTACGCTGGAAACACCATATATTTT
TRBJ2-5 16 . TRBV7-9 . CASSRGWARGQETQYF TGTGCCAGCAGCCGAGGCTGGGCCCGGGGCCAAGAGACCCAGTACTTC
TRBJ1-1 18 TRBD1 TRBV27 . CASSFRPDRGNRGTEAFF TGTGCCAGCAGTTTTAGACCGGACAGGGGAAATAGAGGCACTGAAGCTTTCTTT
TRBJ1-2 16 TRBD1 TRBV15 . CATSRDRTGMLDGYTF TGTGCCACCAGCAGAGATAGGACAGGGATGTTGGATGGCTACACCTTC
TRBJ1-4 17 . TRBV5-1 . CASSLGRGPEANEKLFF TGCGCCAGCAGCTTGGGAAGGGGCCCAGAGGCTAATGAAAAACTGTTTTTT
TRBJ1-1 15 TRBD1 TRBV24-1 once CATSDSRQGWKGAFF TGTGCCACCAGTGATTCGAGACAGGGGTGGAAGGGGGCTTTCTTT
TRBJ1-2 15 TRBD1 TRBV5-1 . CASSANRGRPHGYTF TGCGCCAGCAGCGCGAACAGGGGGCGCCCTCATGGCTACACCTTC
TRBJ2-1 13 . TRBV30 . CAWGRGTYNEQFF TGTGCCTGGGGGCGGGGAACCTACAATGAGCAGTTCTTC
TRBJ1-1 15 . TRBV7-6 . CASSPTHNMNTEAFF TGTGCCAGCAGCCCAACACATAACATGAACACTGAAGCTTTCTTT
TRBJ1-6 15 . TRBV14 . CASSLRGGGNSPLHF TGTGCCAGCAGCCTACGGGGGGGCGGGAATTCACCCCTCCACTTT
TRBJ1-3 13 TRBD1 TRBV29-1 once CSIWTGAGNTIYF TGCAGCATTTGGACAGGGGCAGGAAACACCATATATTTT
TRBJ1-1 15 . TRBV28 . CASRLSHGHHTEAFF TGTGCCAGCCGCCTTTCACATGGGCATCACACTGAAGCTTTCTTT
TRBJ2-5 14 . TRBV11-2 . CASSLSSGRETQYF TGTGCCAGCAGCTTGAGTAGCGGACGGGAGACCCAGTACTTC
TRBJ1-2 14 . TRBV4-2 once CASSQDGSIGGYTF TGTGCCAGCAGCCAAGATGGGAGCATAGGTGGCTACACCTTC
TRBJ1-3 14 . TRBV7-9 few CASSLFSVGNTIYF TGTGCCAGCAGCTTATTCTCCGTGGGAAACACCATATATTTT
TRBJ1-2 13 . TRBV28 . CASTLAPIYGYTF TGTGCCAGCACCCTAGCCCCAATCTATGGCTACACCTTC
TRBJ1-6 16 . TRBV7-2 . CASSFKRELYNSPLHF TGTGCCAGCAGCTTCAAGAGGGAGCTTTACAATTCACCCCTCCACTTT
TRBJ2-5 15 TRBD2 TRBV29-1 . CSVPQSGGAGETQYF TGCAGCGTTCCCCAAAGCGGGGGGGCCGGGGAGACCCAGTACTTC
TRBJ2-2 15 TRBD2 TRBV10-2 . CASIVAGGHTGELFF TGCGCCAGCATAGTAGCGGGAGGCCACACCGGGGAGCTGTTTTTT
TRBJ2-1 20 TRBD1 TRBV2 . CASSRPGQGAGRDTYNEQFF TGTGCCAGCAGCAGGCCGGGACAGGGGGCTGGGCGGGACACCTACAATGAGCAGTTCTTC
TRBJ1-1 14 . TRBV18 . CASSKQPGNTEAFF TGTGCCAGCTCAAAACAACCGGGGAACACTGAAGCTTTCTTT
TRBJ1-1 14 . TRBV3-1/TRBV3-2 . CASSRLQGNTEAFF TGTGCCAGCAGCCGGCTACAGGGGAACACTGAAGCTTTCTTT
TRBJ1-2 13 . TRBV10-3 . CAISGALNYGYTF TGTGCCATCAGTGGGGCCCTTAACTATGGCTACACCTTC
TRBJ2-1 15 TRBD1 TRBV28 once CASSFRDRDRNEQFF TGTGCCAGCAGTTTTCGGGACAGGGACCGCAATGAGCAGTTCTTC
TRBJ1-1 18 TRBD1 TRBV16 . CASSPVGQGAAFGTEAFF TGTGCCAGCAGCCCGGTGGGACAGGGGGCGGCCTTCGGCACTGAAGCTTTCTTT
TRBJ2-7 14 . TRBV5-1 . CASSLGQGIYEQYF TGCGCCAGCAGCTTGGGTCAGGGCATCTACGAGCAGTACTTC
TRBJ1-3 14 TRBD1 TRBV7-9 . CASSPRGLGNTIYF TGTGCCAGCAGCCCAAGGGGGCTCGGAAACACCATATATTTT
TRBJ2-1 17 TRBD2 TRBV11-2 . CASSSSSGSLIYNEQFF TGTGCCAGCAGCTCCTCTAGCGGGAGCCTTATCTACAATGAGCAGTTCTTC
TRBJ1-2 12 . TRBV11-3 . CASSSGTLGYTF TGTGCCAGCAGCAGCGGGACCCTCGGCTACACCTTC
TRBJ2-2 17 . TRBV27 . CASSLISFGGLGGELFF TGTGCCAGCTCGTTGATTTCCTTTGGGGGGTTGGGCGGGGAGCTGTTTTTT
TRBJ2-7 17 . TRBV5-1 . CASSFPRGAGATYEQYF TGCGCCAGCAGCTTCCCACGGGGGGCGGGGGCGACCTACGAGCAGTACTTC
TRBJ1-2 15 . TRBV30 . CAWRLTSPDNYGYTF TGTGCCTGGAGGTTGACATCACCCGATAACTATGGCTACACCTTC